A single sample gave rise to the 29 T cell receptor beta chains below, sequenced in a study of blood T cell repertoires in COVID-19. Profiling relied on immunoSEQ multiplex PCR, and the TCRdb table lists in-frame clones only, not all of them. The sample contains just under 350,000 clones, around 91% of which appear only once. The specimen sequenced was peripheral blood. The receptors derive from a woman between 18 and 29 years old who had recovered from COVID-19.

This chain joins TRBV24-1 and TRBJ2-3; 10 nucleotides line up with TRBD1. The germline gives CDR1 KGHDR, CDR2 SFDVKD. Trimming removed 3 bases from V and 2 bases from J; junction bases left unmatched: 4. The CDR3 covers 16 residues. CDR3 sequence (DNA): TGTGCCACCAGTGATGGGACAGGGGATTACACAGATACGCAGTATTTT. It yields the protein CATSDGTGDYTDTQYF.

The chain couples TRBV11-2 to TRBJ2-2; D is unresolved. The CDR3 is 15 amino acids. Deletions cut 5 bases from V and 2 bases from J, with 12 bases between. CDR1 is SGHAT, CDR2 FQNNGV, per germline. CDR3 nucleotide sequence: TGTGCCAGCAGCCCTTCCAGCGCAAACACCGGGGAGCTGTTTTTT. It encodes CASSPSSANTGELFF.

V is TRBV30 and J is TRBJ2-4; TRBD1 matches at 8 bases. Unmatched junction bases numbered 2, after V lost 4 bases and J lost 9 bases. The germline V gene encodes CDR1 GTSNPN and CDR2 SVGIG (reference sequence). The CDR3 extends over 11 amino acids. The CDR3 DNA reads as TGTGCCTGGAACACAGGGGGCATTCAGTACTTC. It translates to CAWNTGGIQYF.

V and J are TRBV5-5 and TRBJ2-5; 14 bases align to TRBD2. Germline V gives CDR1 SGHKS, CDR2 YYEKEE (reference sequence). This CDR3 is built from 20 residues. J was trimmed by 3 bases and V by 1 base; bases with no gene match: 14. CDR3 residues: CASSLRGLAGEGAPEETQYF. CDR3 coding DNA: TGTGCCAGCAGCTTGCGGGGACTAGCGGGAGAGGGAGCACCCGAAGAGACCCAGTACTTC.

The chain carries TRBV11-2 and TRBJ1-2; 7 bases line up with TRBD1. Germline CDR1 and CDR2: SGHAT and FQNNGV. Losses at the gene ends were 4 bases for V and 6 bases for J; bases not matched to a gene: 8. The CDR3 is made up of 14 amino acids. CDR3 bases: TGTGCCAGCAGCTCGAAGGACAGGCGCCATGGCTACACCTTC. Protein: CASSSKDRRHGYTF.

This clone was detected a few times. Other DNA sequences from this sample encode an identical CDR3 as well. V gene TRBV27 combines with J gene TRBJ1-4, with 8 positions matching TRBD1. This CDR3 is 14 amino acids long. Germline CDR1 reads MNHEY; CDR2 reads SMNVEV (reference sequence). The ends lost 5 bases at V and 8 bases at J; junction bases unmatched: 7. The CDR3 is CASSPRTGREKLFF. The CDR3 nucleotides are TGTGCCAGCAGTCCACGGACAGGGCGCGAAAAACTGTTTTTT.

The chain carries TRBV7-8 and TRBJ2-7, with 7 bases lining up with TRBD2. The CDR3 consists of 14 residues. The germline CDR1 and CDR2 sequences are SGHVS and FQNEAQ. The trim removed 5 bases at V and 6 bases at J, leaving 10 bases unmatched. This CDR3 is CASSARGRTSEQYV. CDR3 nucleotides: TGTGCCAGCAGCGCACGCGGGAGAACGAGCGAGCAGTACGTC.

The chain has TRBV23-1 and TRBJ1-1; 12 bases align to TRBD1. TRBV23-1 is an ORF; its function is uncertain. V gave up 2 bases and J gave up 11 bases; unmatched junction bases: 12. CDR3 length: 16 residues. CDR3 sequence: CASSQRQGTGGDEAFF. CDR3 in DNA: TGCGCCAGCAGTCAACGACAAGGGACAGGGGGCGATGAGGCTTTCTTT.

Only one count was recorded for this clone. The CDR3 DNA reads TGTGCCAGCAGTGAGTTGGGGGGAGGTGAAGCTTTCTTT. Protein product: CASSELGGGEAFF. The chain has TRBV2 and TRBJ1-1; a possible D gene is TRBD1 (5 bases). Trimming removed 3 bases at V and 7 bases at J, with 12 bases between. Germline lookup yields CDR1 SNHLY and CDR2 FYNNEI. The CDR3 extends over 13 amino acids. Based on the CDR3 plus reference TRBV2 and TRBJ1-1, the full variable domain is EPEVTQTPSHQVTQMGQEVILRCVPISNHLYFYWYRQILGQKVEFLVSFYNNEISEKSEIFDDQFSVERPDGSNFTLKIRSTKLEDSAMYFCASSELGGGEAFFGQGTRLTVV.

J is TRBJ1-2 and V is TRBV5-1; no clear D. Germline CDR1 reads SGHRS; CDR2 reads YFSETQ. This CDR3 comprises 14 residues. V was pared by 1 base and J by 7 bases, with 14 bases between. DNA for the CDR3: TGCGCCAGCAGCTTGTCCCCGGAGCATATTGGCTACACCTTC. Amino acids: CASSLSPEHIGYTF. The whole variable domain, filled in from reference TRBV5-1 and TRBJ1-2, reads KAGVTQTPRYLIKTRGQQVTLSCSPISGHRSVSWYQQTPGQGLQFLFEYFSETQRNKGNFPGRFSGRQFSNSRSEMNVSTLELGDSALYLCASSLSPEHIGYTFGSGTRLTVV.

The chain uses TRBV12-5 and TRBJ2-1; weak D call: TRBD2 (5 bases). CDR3 length: 15 amino acids. Germline assignment: CDR1 LGHNT and CDR2 FRNRAP. The germline V and J ends were trimmed by 1 base and 8 bases, with 15 bases remaining between them. CDR3 amino acids: CASGLGVTTGDEQFF. In nucleotides, the CDR3 is TGTGCTAGTGGTTTGGGGGTGACTACTGGAGATGAGCAGTTCTTC.

The rearrangement uses TRBV12-3 or TRBV12-4 and TRBJ2-7, with D perhaps matching TRBD2 (5 bases). The CDR3 runs 12 residues. V dropped 6 bases and J dropped 5 bases, with 11 bases sitting between them. CDR3 sequence: CASSSGVNEQYV. CDR3 DNA sequence: TGTGCCAGCAGCTCCGGGGTGAACGAGCAGTACGTC.

The V gene is TRBV6-2 or TRBV6-3, the J gene TRBJ2-5; 9 positions agree with TRBD2. Germline lookup yields CDR1 MNHEY and CDR2 SVGEGT. The CDR3 contains 18 residues. The V gene end was trimmed by 6 bases and the J gene end by 4 bases; junction bases not matched to a gene: 18. This CDR3 is CASSSGRREGLVLETQYF. For the CDR3, the DNA is TGTGCCAGCAGCTCCGGACGGCGGGAGGGGCTTGTTTTAGAGACCCAGTACTTC.

J is TRBJ2-5 and V is TRBV11-2, with TRBD2 matching over 7 bases. Germline lookup yields CDR1 SGHAT and CDR2 FQNNGV. After removal of 5 bases from V and 2 bases from J, the junction contained 8 bases not matched to a gene. The CDR3 has 15 amino acids. This CDR3 reads CASSPGVAGQETQYF. The CDR3 DNA sequence: TGTGCCAGCAGCCCGGGGGTAGCGGGTCAAGAGACCCAGTACTTC.

The V call is TRBV10-2, the J call TRBJ2-7; 10 bases are a match to TRBD1. This CDR3 is 15 amino acids long. Trimming took 2 bases from V and 7 from J; bases not matched to a gene: 8. Germline CDR1 and CDR2: WSHSY and SAAADI. CDR3 DNA sequence: TGCGCCAGCAGTGAGAAGGGACAGGGGAGTGGGGAGCAGTACGTC. Translated: CASSEKGQGSGEQYV.

This rearrangement joins TRBV30 to TRBJ2-1; D remains ambiguous. The V gene lost 0 bases and the J gene lost 7 bases, with 7 bases spanning the gap. Germline loops: CDR1 GTSNPN, CDR2 SVGIG (reference sequence). CDR3 length: 12 residues. The CDR3 bases are TGTGCCTGGAGTGTACTTGTAAATGAGCAGTTCTTC. Translated: CAWSVLVNEQFF.

A single count supports this clone. The chain joins TRBV9 to TRBJ1-5, with 7 bases matching TRBD1. This CDR3 contains 13 residues. In germline, CDR1 is SGDLS, CDR2 YYNGEE. The ends lost 4 bases at V and 4 bases at J; junction bases unmatched: 2. The CDR3 loop is CASSPGQNQPQHF. As DNA, the CDR3 is TGTGCCAGCAGCCCGGGACAGAATCAGCCCCAGCATTTT.

The chain has TRBV6-6 and TRBJ2-3; D ambiguous. With 7 bases removed from V and 4 bases from J, the gap between germline ends came to 15 bases. The CDR3 totals 14 residues. CDR1 is MNHNY and CDR2 is SVGAGI in the germline V gene (reference sequence). The CDR3 DNA reads as TGTGCCAGCACAGACGGAGTACCTTCAGATACGCAGTATTTT. Translation: CASTDGVPSDTQYF.

This clone has a handful of counts. V is TRBV11-2 and J is TRBJ1-5; 7 bases line up with TRBD1. Germline V gives CDR1 SGHAT, CDR2 FQNNGV. The J segment lost 7 bases and the V segment lost 4 bases, leaving 7 bases of the junction unmatched. This CDR3 comprises 14 residues. The CDR3 DNA sequence: TGTGCCAGCAGCTCCGACAGGGTTGGACAGCCCCAGCATTTT. This translates into CASSSDRVGQPQHF. Using reference TRBV11-2 and TRBJ1-5 for the parts outside the CDR3, the full variable domain is EAGVAQSPRYKIIEKRQSVAFWCNPISGHATLYWYQQILGQGPKLLIQFQNNGVVDDSQLPKDRFSAERLKGVDSTLKIQPAKLEDSAVYLCASSSDRVGQPQHFGDGTRLSIL.

This chain links TRBV15 with TRBJ2-3; D is perhaps TRBD2 (6 bases). V lost 0 bases, J lost 2 bases, and 24 bases lay in between. Germline V gives CDR1 LNHNV, CDR2 YYDKDF (reference sequence). The CDR3 spans 20 residues. The CDR3, as DNA: TGTGCCACCAGCAGAGATTCACCCCCCCGCACTAGCACAAACACAGATACGCAGTATTTT. Translated, it gives CATSRDSPPRTSTNTDTQYF.

The chain recombines TRBV6-5 with TRBJ1-6, with D hard to call. V was cut by 0 bases and J by 9 bases, with 15 bases left in between. Germline CDR1 MNHEY, CDR2 SVGAGI. This CDR3 has 16 amino acids. The DNA for the CDR3 is TGTGCCAGCAGTTACTCGAATATCCCCTCGAGTTCACCCCTCCACTTT. Residues: CASSYSNIPSSSPLHF.

This sequence joins TRBV11-2 and TRBJ2-1; 7 bases are shared with TRBD2. The J segment lost 8 bases and the V segment lost 0 bases, leaving 10 bases of the junction unmatched. CDR1 is SGHAT, CDR2 FQNNGV, per germline. This CDR3 is 16 amino acids long. CDR3 sequence reads: CASSLDWAGDQYEQFF. CDR3 coding DNA: TGTGCCAGCAGCTTAGATTGGGCGGGAGATCAGTATGAGCAGTTCTTC. Complete variable domain (other parts from reference TRBV11-2 and TRBJ2-1): EAGVAQSPRYKIIEKRQSVAFWCNPISGHATLYWYQQILGQGPKLLIQFQNNGVVDDSQLPKDRFSAERLKGVDSTLKIQPAKLEDSAVYLCASSLDWAGDQYEQFFGPGTRLTVL.

This clone was observed once. This chain connects TRBV19 to TRBJ1-4; 9 nucleotides match TRBD1. The CDR3 length is 17 residues. Germline V gene data show CDR1 as LNHDA and CDR2 as SQIVND (reference sequence). Trimming removed 1 base from V and 8 bases from J; junction bases left unmatched: 11. CDR3 sequence reads: CASSIAPPDRGWEKLFF. CDR3 nucleotides: TGTGCCAGTAGTATAGCCCCCCCGGACAGGGGTTGGGAAAAACTGTTTTTT.

As to this clone: The germline gene is not matched at one end of the junction; a read error may be the cause. The sample holds other DNA sequences that translate to the same CDR3. The V gene is TRBV5-4, the J gene TRBJ1-2, with 7 bases lining up with TRBD1. The CDR3 runs 14 residues. CDR1 and CDR2 from the germline V gene are SGHNT and YYREEE (reference sequence). Here the CDR3 reads CASSTPGTVPISAF. The CDR3 nucleotides read TGTGCCAGCAGCACCCCCGGGACAGTGCCAATTAGCGCCTTC.

The rearrangement joins TRBV7-9 to TRBJ2-2; the match to TRBD1 covers 8 bases. Trimming cost V 7 bases and J 0 bases; bases outside gene matches: 1. This CDR3 region has 14 residues. Per germline, CDR1 SEHNR and CDR2 FQNEAQ (reference sequence). This CDR3 reads CASKGQANTGELFF. The DNA for the CDR3 is TGTGCCAGCAAGGGACAGGCGAACACCGGGGAGCTGTTTTTT.

The rearrangement uses TRBV15 and TRBJ2-1, with a tentative D call TRBD2 (5 bases). Germline V CDR1 and CDR2: LNHNV, YYDKDF (reference sequence). This CDR3 region has 15 residues. Between the trimmed V and J ends, which lost 0 bases and 6 bases, there was a span of 12 bases. As DNA, the CDR3 is TGTGCCACCAGCAGAGACCGTGGCGGGTTCAATGAGCAGTTCTTC. It is translated as CATSRDRGGFNEQFF. Full variable domain (outside the CDR3, taken from reference TRBV15 and TRBJ2-1): DAMVIQNPRYQVTQFGKPVTLSCSQTLNHNVMYWYQQKSSQAPKLLFHYYDKDFNNEADTPDNFQSRRPNTSFCFLDIRSPGLGDTAMYLCATSRDRGGFNEQFFGPGTRLTVL.

This clone has only a few counts. This chain joins TRBV6-1 and TRBJ2-2, with a weak D call TRBD2 (5 bases). Germline values: CDR1 MNHNS, CDR2 SASEGT. The CDR3 loop spans 16 amino acids. Trimming took off 2 bases at V and 5 bases at J, with 15 bases between the two ends. CDR3 coding DNA: TGTGCCAGCAGTGAATTCGGGAAGGGTGGGACCGGGGAGCTGTTTTTT. Translating it yields CASSEFGKGGTGELFF.

The chain joins TRBV7-6 to TRBJ2-3; 10 nucleotides align to TRBD1. After removal of 5 bases from V and 0 bases from J, the junction contained 5 bases not matched to a gene. The germline CDR1 and CDR2 sequences are SGHVS and FNYEAQ. There are 16 residues in the CDR3. The CDR3: CASSTRQGASTDTQYF. In DNA form, the CDR3 reads TGTGCCAGCAGCACAAGACAGGGGGCGAGCACAGATACGCAGTATTTT.

The genes are TRBV12-3 or TRBV12-4 and TRBJ1-2; D unresolved. This CDR3 comprises 12 residues. V was pared by 4 bases and J by 4 bases, with 7 bases between. The CDR3 DNA sequence: TGTGCCAGCAGTTCTGAGAGCTATGGCTACACCTTC. It translates to CASSSESYGYTF.